Each of the 15 T cell receptor beta chains below was sequenced from the same sample in a study of radiation and T cells in renal cell carcinoma. The time point: blood 4 weeks post-SBRT, at nephrectomy. Sample treatment: 15 Gy SBRT to primary tumor, nephrectomy 4 weeks later. The table came from immunoSEQ multiplex PCR; TCRdb's copy has only in-frame clones and leaves some out. This sample has fewer than 80,000 clones; approximately 87% occur once, and the top ten carry 2% to 3%. Sequenced material: blood, taken from a patient whose treatment included radiotherapy and nephrectomy. The origin of the receptors is a woman aged 60 to 75 with renal cell carcinoma.

This clone was recorded once. This chain joins TRBV7-2 and TRBJ1-4, with D perhaps TRBD1 (6 bases). CDR1 and CDR2 from the germline V gene are SGHTA and FQGNSA. CDR3 length: 15 amino acids. Trimming took 3 bases from V and 1 from J, leaving 9 bases between them. CDR3 in DNA: TGTGCCAGCAGCTTGACGACAGGAACTAATGAAAAACTGTTTTTT. Encoded protein: CASSLTTGTNEKLFF.

V gene TRBV5-5 combines with J gene TRBJ2-2; D might be TRBD1 (5 bases). With 4 bases removed from V and 9 bases from J, the gap between germline ends came to 10 bases. This CDR3 is built from 12 residues. Germline lookup yields CDR1 SGHKS and CDR2 YYEKEE (reference sequence). CDR3 residues: CASSLQGWELFF. In DNA form, the CDR3 reads TGTGCCAGCAGCCTTCAGGGTTGGGAGCTGTTTTTT.

This clone turned up a few times. The chain has TRBV28 and TRBJ1-5; D uncertain. V was clipped by 3 bases and J by 9 bases, with 9 bases between them. This CDR3 is 12 amino acids long. Per the germline V gene, CDR1 is MDHEN and CDR2 is SYDVKM. The CDR3 sequence: CASSFPTGPQHF. The CDR3 bases are TGTGCCAGCAGTTTTCCTACGGGGCCCCAGCATTTT.

The rearrangement uses TRBV7-3 and TRBJ2-3; D is possibly TRBD2 (5 bases). Trimming took off 4 bases at V and 2 bases at J, with 10 bases between the two ends. The CDR3 loop spans 14 amino acids. Germline values: CDR1 SGHTA, CDR2 FQGTGA. CDR3 in amino acids: CASSSLANTDTQYF. The CDR3 nucleotides are TGTGCCAGCAGCTCCTTAGCGAACACAGATACGCAGTATTTT. The full variable domain, completed using reference TRBV7-3 and TRBJ2-3, is GAGVSQTPSNKVTEKGKYVELRCDPISGHTALYWYRQSLGQGPEFLIYFQGTGAADDSGLPNDRFFAVRPEGSVSTLKIQRTERGDSAVYLCASSSLANTDTQYFGPGTRLTVL.

The genes are TRBV6-5 and TRBJ2-6; D possibly matches TRBD1 or TRBD2 (5 bases each). Germline values: CDR1 MNHEY, CDR2 SVGAGI. This CDR3 is 15 amino acids long. Trimming left V 6 bases short and J 3 bases short, with 12 bases between. CDR3 protein: CASRDGGNGANVLTF. Written as DNA, the CDR3 is TGTGCCAGCAGGGATGGGGGAAATGGGGCCAACGTCCTGACTTTC.

The chain uses TRBV5-1 and TRBJ1-3; possible D gene TRBD1, 5 bases. CDR1 and CDR2 (germline): SGHRS, YFSETQ. The CDR3 extends over 14 amino acids. V was cut by 0 bases and J by 7 bases, with 11 bases left in between. The CDR3 DNA is TGCGCCAGCAGCTTGGATGGGGCTAGCAACACCATATATTTT. It codes for CASSLDGASNTIYF.

The J gene is TRBJ2-5, the V gene TRBV6-5; TRBD1 matches at 8 bases. Trimming took 2 bases from V and 11 from J; bases not matched to a gene: 7. The CDR3 extends over 13 amino acids. Germline CDR1 MNHEY, CDR2 SVGAGI. In DNA form, the CDR3 reads TGTGCCAGCAGTTACGCCAGGGGGCGTGAGCAGTACTTC. Its protein is CASSYARGREQYF.

This chain connects TRBV6-5 to TRBJ2-2; D is unclear. Germline V gene data show CDR1 as MNHEY and CDR2 as SVGAGI. This CDR3 is 13 amino acids long. Trimming left V 0 bases short and J 8 bases short, with 7 bases between. The DNA of the CDR3 is TGTGCCAGCAGTTACTCGCTGTGGGGGGAGCTGTTTTTT. Its protein product is CASSYSLWGELFF.

The chain is built from TRBV2 and TRBJ2-7; maybe TRBD2 (5 bases). V lost 7 bases to trimming and J lost 0 bases, with 13 bases between them. The germline V gene encodes CDR1 SNHLY and CDR2 FYNNEI. CDR3 length: 14 residues. The CDR3 sequence is CASTLDLSSYEQYF. CDR3 nucleotide sequence: TGTGCCAGCACCTTGGACTTGAGCTCCTACGAGCAGTACTTC.

The chain couples TRBV19 to TRBJ1-5, with D unclear. This CDR3 comprises 15 residues. Between the trimmed V and J ends, which lost 5 bases and 5 bases, there was a span of 16 bases. Germline V gene lookup returns CDR1 LNHDA and CDR2 SQIVND (reference sequence). The CDR3 DNA follows: TGTGCCAGTAGTCCCCGGGAGGGTATGTATCAGCCCCAGCATTTT. This sequence encodes CASSPREGMYQPQHF.

This rearrangement joins TRBV11-2 to TRBJ2-5; TRBD1 is a possible D gene (5 bases). Germline CDR1 and CDR2: SGHAT and FQNNGV. V lost 5 bases and J lost 1, with 20 bases in between. The CDR3 loop spans 17 amino acids. The CDR3 here is CASSPTSEIGAQETQYF. In nucleotides, the CDR3 is TGTGCCAGCAGCCCCACGTCAGAGATAGGGGCCCAAGAGACCCAGTACTTC.

The V gene is TRBV11-1, the J gene TRBJ1-1; D is ambiguous. This CDR3 contains 16 residues. V lost 0 bases and J 1 base, leaving 12 bases between the germline ends. Per the germline V gene, CDR1 is SGHAT and CDR2 is FQDESV (reference sequence). CDR3 coding DNA: TGTGCCAGCAGCTTAGCCAGGATGCCATCGAACACTGAAGCTTTCTTT. Translated, it gives CASSLARMPSNTEAFF.

This clone was observed a single time. This chain connects TRBV9 to TRBJ2-1; D possibly corresponds to TRBD2 (5 bases). This CDR3 has 17 residues. CDR1 is SGDLS, CDR2 YYNGEE, per germline. Trimming removed 4 bases from V and 0 bases from J, with 17 bases in between. The CDR3 DNA is TGTGCCAGCAGCCCGAACAAGGTGGGGAGCTCCTACAATGAGCAGTTCTTC. Its protein product is CASSPNKVGSSYNEQFF.

This chain links TRBV28 with TRBJ2-4; 15 positions agree with TRBD2. V shed 6 bases, J shed 7 bases, and the junction held 4 bases outside the gene matches. The CDR3 totals 15 residues. The germline CDR1 and CDR2 sequences are MDHEN and SYDVKM. The CDR3 is CASRRTSGRENIQYF. CDR3 DNA sequence: TGTGCCAGCAGGCGGACTAGCGGGAGGGAGAACATTCAGTACTTC.

CDR3 nucleotide sequence: TGCGCCAGCTCGGACAGGCATAGCAATCAGCCCCAGCATTTT. Translation: CASSDRHSNQPQHF. The chain joins TRBV10-2 to TRBJ1-5, with TRBD1 matching over 7 bases. There are 14 residues in the CDR3. Germline V gene data show CDR1 as WSHSY and CDR2 as SAAADI. The V segment lost 8 bases and the J segment 0 bases; nucleotides outside the gene matches: 4.